This TCR beta chain originates from a study of T cell repertoires in cytomegalovirus infection. Overall study: Peptides in the study included HLA-C-restricted and HLA-B-restricted CMV epitopes. Indications of both CMV infection and matching HLA type were provided by public TCR beta signatures.

General study points: CMV-specific TCR beta clonotypes restricted by HLA-C were the ones dominating the ex vivo response. Identification of carriers of CMV plus the relevant HLA was achieved through cumulative public TCR beta family frequency.

This clonotype was counted at least ten times. Antigen specificity is unknown. From the reads, TCRdb called clonotypes with MiXCR, one entry per CDR3 protein. The sample carries about 700,000 distinct CDR3 sequences, roughly 33% recorded once. The germline CDR1 and CDR2 sequences are SEHNR and FQNEAQ (reference sequence). The V gene lost 4 bases and the J gene lost 2 bases, with 11 bases spanning the gap. This CDR3 region has 14 residues. V is TRBV7-9 and J is TRBJ2-5; no reliable D call. Sequenced material: cultured PBMCs, taken from culture after CMV antigen stimulation. The clonotype originates from a human donor in good health (CMV status not recorded). Some clones in this sample may be carry-over from other donors' samples. The CDR3 region is CASSSRALQETQYF. In DNA, the CDR3 is TGTGCCAGCAGCTCCCGGGCTCTACAAGAGACCCAGTACTTC.